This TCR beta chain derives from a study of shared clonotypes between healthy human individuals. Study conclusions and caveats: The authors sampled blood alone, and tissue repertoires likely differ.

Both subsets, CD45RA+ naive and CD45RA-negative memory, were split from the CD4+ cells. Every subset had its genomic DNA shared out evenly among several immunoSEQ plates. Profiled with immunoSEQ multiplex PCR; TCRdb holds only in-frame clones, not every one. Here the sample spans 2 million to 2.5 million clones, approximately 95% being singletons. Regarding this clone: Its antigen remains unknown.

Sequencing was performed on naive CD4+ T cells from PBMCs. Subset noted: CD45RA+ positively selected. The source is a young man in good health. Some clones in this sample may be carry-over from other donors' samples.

In DNA form, the CDR3 reads TGTGCCAGCAGTGAAGCGCTTGGCAATCAGCCCCAGCATTTT. This gives the protein CASSEALGNQPQHF. This rearrangement joins TRBV6-1 to TRBJ1-5; D unresolved. V was trimmed by 0 bases and J by 2 bases, leaving 5 bases between them. Germline loops: CDR1 MNHNS, CDR2 SASEGT. The CDR3 contains 14 residues.